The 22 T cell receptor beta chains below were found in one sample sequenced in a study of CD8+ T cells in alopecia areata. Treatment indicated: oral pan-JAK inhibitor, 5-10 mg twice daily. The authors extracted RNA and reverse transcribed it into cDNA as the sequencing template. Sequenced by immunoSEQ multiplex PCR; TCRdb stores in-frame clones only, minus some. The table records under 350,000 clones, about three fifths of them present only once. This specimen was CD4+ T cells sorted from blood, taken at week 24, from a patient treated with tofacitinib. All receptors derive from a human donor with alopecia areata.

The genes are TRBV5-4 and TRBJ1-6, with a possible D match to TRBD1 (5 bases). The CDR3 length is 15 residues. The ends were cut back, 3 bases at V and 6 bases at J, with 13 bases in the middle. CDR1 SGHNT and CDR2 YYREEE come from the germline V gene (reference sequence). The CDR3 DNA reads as TGTGCCAGCAGCTGGGGGAGGGGCGGTAATTCACCCCTCCACTTT. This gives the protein CASSWGRGGNSPLHF. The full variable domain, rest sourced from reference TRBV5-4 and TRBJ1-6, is ETGVTQSPTHLIKTRGQQVTLRCSSQSGHNTVSWYQQALGQGPQFIFQYYREEENGRGNFPPRFSGLQFPNYSSELNVNALELDDSALYLCASSWGRGGNSPLHFGNGTRLTVT.

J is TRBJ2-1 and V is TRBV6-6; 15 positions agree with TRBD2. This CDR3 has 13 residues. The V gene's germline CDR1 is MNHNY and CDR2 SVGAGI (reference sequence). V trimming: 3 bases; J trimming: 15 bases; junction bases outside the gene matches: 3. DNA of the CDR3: TGTGCCAGCAGTTATGGACTAGCGGGGGGGCCGTTCTTC. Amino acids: CASSYGLAGGPFF.

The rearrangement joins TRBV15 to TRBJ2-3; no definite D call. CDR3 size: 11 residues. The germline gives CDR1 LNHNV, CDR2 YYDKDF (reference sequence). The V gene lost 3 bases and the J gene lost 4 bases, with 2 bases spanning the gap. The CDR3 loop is CATSRADTQYF. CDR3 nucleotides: TGTGCCACCAGCAGGGCAGATACGCAGTATTTT.

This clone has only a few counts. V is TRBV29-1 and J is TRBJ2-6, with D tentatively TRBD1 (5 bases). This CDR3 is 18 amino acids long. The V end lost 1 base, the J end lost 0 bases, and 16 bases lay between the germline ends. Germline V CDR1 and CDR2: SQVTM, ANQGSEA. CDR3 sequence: CSVEAHRQGHSGANVLTF. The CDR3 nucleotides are TGCAGCGTTGAAGCCCACCGGCAGGGCCACTCTGGGGCCAACGTCCTGACTTTC.

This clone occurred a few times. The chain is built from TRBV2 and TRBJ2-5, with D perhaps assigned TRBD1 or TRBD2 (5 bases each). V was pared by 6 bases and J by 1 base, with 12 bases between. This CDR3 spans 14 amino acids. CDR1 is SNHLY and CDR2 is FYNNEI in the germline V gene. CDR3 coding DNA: TGTGCCAGCAGAGTGGGACGGATCCAAGAGACCCAGTACTTC. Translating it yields CASRVGRIQETQYF.

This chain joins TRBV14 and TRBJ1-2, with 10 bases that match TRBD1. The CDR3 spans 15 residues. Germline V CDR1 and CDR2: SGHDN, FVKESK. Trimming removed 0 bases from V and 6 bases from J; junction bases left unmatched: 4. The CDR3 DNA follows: TGTGCCAGCAGCCAAGACCTGGGACAGGGGAATGGCTACACCTTC. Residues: CASSQDLGQGNGYTF.

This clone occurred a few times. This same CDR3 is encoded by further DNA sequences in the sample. CDR3 sequence (DNA): TGCAGCGTTGAGAGACAGATGAACACTGAAGCTTTCTTT. Its protein product is CSVERQMNTEAFF. The rearrangement joins TRBV29-1 to TRBJ1-1, with D perhaps TRBD1 (5 bases). Germline V gene lookup returns CDR1 SQVTM and CDR2 ANQGSEA. The CDR3 consists of 13 residues. Trimming took 3 bases from V and 0 from J, leaving 8 bases between them.

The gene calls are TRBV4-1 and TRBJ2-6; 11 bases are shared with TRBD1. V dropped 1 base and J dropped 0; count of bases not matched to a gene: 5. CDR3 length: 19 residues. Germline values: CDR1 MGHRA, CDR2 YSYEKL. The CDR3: CASSQGGQGATSGANVLTF. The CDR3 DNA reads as TGCGCCAGCAGCCAAGGTGGACAGGGGGCGACCTCTGGGGCCAACGTCCTGACTTTC.

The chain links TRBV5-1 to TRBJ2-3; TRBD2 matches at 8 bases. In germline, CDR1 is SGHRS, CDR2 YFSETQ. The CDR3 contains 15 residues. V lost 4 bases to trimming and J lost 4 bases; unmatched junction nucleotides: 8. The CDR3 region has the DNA TGCGCCAGCAGCCGAACCGTGACTAGCGCAGATACGCAGTATTTT. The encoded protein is CASSRTVTSADTQYF.

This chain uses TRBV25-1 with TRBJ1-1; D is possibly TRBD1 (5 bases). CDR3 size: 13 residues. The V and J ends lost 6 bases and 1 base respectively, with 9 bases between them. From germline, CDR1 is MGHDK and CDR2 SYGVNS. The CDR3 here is CASRWDPNTEAFF. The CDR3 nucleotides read TGTGCCAGCAGATGGGACCCGAACACTGAAGCTTTCTTT.

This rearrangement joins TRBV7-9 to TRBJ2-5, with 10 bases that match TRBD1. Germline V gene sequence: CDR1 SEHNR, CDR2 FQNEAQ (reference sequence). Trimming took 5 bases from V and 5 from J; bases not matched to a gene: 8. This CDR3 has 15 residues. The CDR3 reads CASSTGQGLRETQYF. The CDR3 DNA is TGTGCCAGCAGCACGGGACAGGGGTTGAGGGAGACCCAGTACTTC.

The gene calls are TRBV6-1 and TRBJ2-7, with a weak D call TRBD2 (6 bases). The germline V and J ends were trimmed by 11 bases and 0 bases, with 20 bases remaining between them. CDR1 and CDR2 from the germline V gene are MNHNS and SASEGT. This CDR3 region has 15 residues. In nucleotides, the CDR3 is TGTGCCCTCCTTCGAGGAGGGACGAGCTCCTACGAGCAGTACTTC. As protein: CALLRGGTSSYEQYF.

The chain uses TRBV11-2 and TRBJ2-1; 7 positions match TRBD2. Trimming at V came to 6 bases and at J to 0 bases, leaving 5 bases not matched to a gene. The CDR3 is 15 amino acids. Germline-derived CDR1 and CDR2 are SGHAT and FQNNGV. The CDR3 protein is CASREAGVSYNEQFF. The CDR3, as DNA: TGTGCCAGCAGAGAGGCGGGGGTCTCCTACAATGAGCAGTTCTTC.

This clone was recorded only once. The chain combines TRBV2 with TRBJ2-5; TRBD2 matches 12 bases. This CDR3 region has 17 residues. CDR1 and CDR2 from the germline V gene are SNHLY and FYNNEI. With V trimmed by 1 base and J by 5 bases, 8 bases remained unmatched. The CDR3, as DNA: TGTGCCAGCAGTGAAGTCCGGACTAGCGGGGAAAGGGAGACCCAGTACTTC. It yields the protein CASSEVRTSGERETQYF.

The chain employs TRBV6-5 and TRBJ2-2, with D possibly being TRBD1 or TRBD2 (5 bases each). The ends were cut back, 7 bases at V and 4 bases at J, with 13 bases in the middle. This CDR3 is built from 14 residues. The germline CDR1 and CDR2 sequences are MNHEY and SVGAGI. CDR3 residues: CASTGRGATGELFF. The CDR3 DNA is TGTGCCAGCACGGGAAGAGGGGCCACCGGGGAGCTGTTTTTT.

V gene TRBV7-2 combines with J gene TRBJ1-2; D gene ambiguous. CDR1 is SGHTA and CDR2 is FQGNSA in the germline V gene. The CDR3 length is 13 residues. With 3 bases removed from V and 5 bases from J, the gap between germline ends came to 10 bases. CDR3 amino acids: CASSLDGLYGYTF. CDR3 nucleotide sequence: TGTGCCAGCAGCTTGGACGGATTATATGGCTACACCTTC.

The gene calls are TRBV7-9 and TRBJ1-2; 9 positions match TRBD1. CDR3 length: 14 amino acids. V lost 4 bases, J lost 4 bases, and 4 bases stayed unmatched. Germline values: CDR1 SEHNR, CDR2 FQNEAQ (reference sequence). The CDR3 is CASSSTGGSYGYTF. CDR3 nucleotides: TGTGCCAGCAGCTCCACAGGGGGCAGCTATGGCTACACCTTC.

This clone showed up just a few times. The CDR3 is CASSLGGTGDTEAFF. The CDR3 nucleotides read TGCGCCAGCAGCTTGGGAGGGACAGGGGACACTGAAGCTTTCTTT. The J gene is TRBJ1-1, the V gene TRBV5-1, with 10 bases identical to TRBD1. CDR3 size: 15 residues. Germline CDR1 is SGHRS and CDR2 is YFSETQ. J gave up 3 bases and V 0 bases, and 2 bases lay outside the gene matches.

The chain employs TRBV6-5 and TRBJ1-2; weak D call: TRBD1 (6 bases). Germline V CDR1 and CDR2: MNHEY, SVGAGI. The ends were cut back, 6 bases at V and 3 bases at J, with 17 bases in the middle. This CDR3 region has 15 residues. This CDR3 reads CASRPGGQAYYGYTF. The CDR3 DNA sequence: TGTGCCAGCAGGCCGGGGGGGCAGGCTTACTATGGCTACACCTTC.

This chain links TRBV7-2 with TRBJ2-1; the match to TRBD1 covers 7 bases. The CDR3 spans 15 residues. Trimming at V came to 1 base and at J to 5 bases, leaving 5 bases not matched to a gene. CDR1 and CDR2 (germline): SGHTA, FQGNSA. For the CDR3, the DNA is TGTGCCAGCAGCTTAGGACAGGGTTCCCACAATGAGCAGTTCTTC. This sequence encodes CASSLGQGSHNEQFF.

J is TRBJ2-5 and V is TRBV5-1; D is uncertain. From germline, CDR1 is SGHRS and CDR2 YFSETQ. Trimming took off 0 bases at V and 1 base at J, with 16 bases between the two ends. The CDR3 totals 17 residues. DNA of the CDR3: TGCGCCAGCAGCTTGGGGACCCTAACCTACGGCCAAGAGACCCAGTACTTC. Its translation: CASSLGTLTYGQETQYF. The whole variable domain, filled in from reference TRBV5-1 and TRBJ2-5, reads KAGVTQTPRYLIKTRGQQVTLSCSPISGHRSVSWYQQTPGQGLQFLFEYFSETQRNKGNFPGRFSGRQFSNSRSEMNVSTLELGDSALYLCASSLGTLTYGQETQYFGPGTRLLVL.

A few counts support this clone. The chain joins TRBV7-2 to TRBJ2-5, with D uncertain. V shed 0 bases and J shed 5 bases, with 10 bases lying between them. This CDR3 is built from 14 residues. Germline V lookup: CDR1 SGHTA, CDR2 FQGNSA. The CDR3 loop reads CASSLASRAETQYF. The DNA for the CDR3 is TGTGCCAGCAGCTTAGCGTCTAGAGCGGAGACCCAGTACTTC.